The present entry profiles one T cell receptor beta chain with its context. The antigen remains unidentified. Germline trimming cut 5 bases from V and 4 bases from J; bases unmatched to any gene: 2. The CDR3 sequence is 13 residues long. Germline V gene lookup returns CDR1 SGHVS and CDR2 FQNEAQ. These data originate in a study of cytomegalovirus exposure and HLA in healthy donors. Study details: The 110 or so validation repertoires used a platform that matched the one used for the approximately 670 first-cohort repertoires, as a later analysis reported. Study-wide findings and caveats: It was found in a later analysis that first-cohort TCR clusters tended to co-occur in the 100 to 150 validation repertoires.

Clones were sequenced by immunoSEQ multiplex PCR, and TCRdb holds only the in-frame ones, with some missing. The sample yields about 88,000 clones, about 96% seen once. Sequencing was performed on PBMCs. The rearrangement uses TRBV7-8 and TRBJ1-5, with 7 nucleotides matching TRBD1. The sequence came from a man between 18 and 29 years old in good health and CMV-seronegative. CDR3: CASSQTGNQPQHF. In nucleotides, the CDR3 is TGTGCCAGCAGCCAGACAGGGAATCAGCCCCAGCATTTT.